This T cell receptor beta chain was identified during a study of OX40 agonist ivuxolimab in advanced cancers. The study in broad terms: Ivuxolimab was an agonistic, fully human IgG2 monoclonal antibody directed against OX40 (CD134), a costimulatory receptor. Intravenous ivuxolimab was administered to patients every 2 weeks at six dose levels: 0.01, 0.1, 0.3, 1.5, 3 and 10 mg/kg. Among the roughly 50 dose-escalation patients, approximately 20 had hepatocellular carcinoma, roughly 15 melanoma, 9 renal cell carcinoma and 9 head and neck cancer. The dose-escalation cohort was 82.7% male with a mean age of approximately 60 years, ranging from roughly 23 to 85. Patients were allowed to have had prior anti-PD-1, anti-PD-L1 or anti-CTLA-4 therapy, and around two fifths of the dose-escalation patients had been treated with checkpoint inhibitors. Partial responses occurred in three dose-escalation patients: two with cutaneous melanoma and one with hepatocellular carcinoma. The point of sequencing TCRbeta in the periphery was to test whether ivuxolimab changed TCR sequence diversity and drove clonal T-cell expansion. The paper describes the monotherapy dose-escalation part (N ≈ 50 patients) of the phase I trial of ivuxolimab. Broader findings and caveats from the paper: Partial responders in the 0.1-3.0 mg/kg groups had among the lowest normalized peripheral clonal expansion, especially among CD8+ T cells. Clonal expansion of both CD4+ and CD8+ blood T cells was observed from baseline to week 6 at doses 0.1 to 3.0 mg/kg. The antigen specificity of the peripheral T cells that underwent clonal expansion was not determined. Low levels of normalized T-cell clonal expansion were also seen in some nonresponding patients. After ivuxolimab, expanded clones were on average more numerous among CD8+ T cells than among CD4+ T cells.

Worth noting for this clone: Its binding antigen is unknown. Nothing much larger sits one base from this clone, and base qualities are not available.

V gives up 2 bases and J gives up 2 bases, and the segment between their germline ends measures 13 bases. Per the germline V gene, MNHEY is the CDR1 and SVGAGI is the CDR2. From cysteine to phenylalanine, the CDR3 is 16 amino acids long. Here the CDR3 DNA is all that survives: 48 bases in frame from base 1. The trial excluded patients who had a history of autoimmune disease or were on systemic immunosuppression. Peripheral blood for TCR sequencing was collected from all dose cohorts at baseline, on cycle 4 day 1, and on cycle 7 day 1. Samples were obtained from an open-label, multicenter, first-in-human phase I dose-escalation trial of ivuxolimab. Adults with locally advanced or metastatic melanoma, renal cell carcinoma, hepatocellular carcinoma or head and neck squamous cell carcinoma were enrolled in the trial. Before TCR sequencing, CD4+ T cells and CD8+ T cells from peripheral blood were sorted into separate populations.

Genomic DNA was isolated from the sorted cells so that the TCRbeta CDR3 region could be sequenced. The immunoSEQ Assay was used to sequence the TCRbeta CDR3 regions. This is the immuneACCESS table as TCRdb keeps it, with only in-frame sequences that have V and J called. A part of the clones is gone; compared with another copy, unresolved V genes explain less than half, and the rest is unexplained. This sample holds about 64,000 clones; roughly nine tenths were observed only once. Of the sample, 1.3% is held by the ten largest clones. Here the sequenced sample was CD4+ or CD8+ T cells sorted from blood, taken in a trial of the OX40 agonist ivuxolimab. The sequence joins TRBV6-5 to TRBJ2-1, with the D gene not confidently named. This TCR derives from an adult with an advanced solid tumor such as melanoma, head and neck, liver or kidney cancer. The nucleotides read TGTGCCAGCAGTTACGGGATAGAGAGGCCCTACAATGAGCAGTTCTTC. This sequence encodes CASSYGIERPYNEQFF.